These T cell receptor beta chains were read from a single sample in a study of T cell repertoires in aging, cancer and after chemotherapy. Each CDR3 protein is one row after TCRdb ran MiXCR on the multiplex PCR reads. The sample has several hundred distinct CDR3 sequences, roughly 30% seen once. The sequenced material came from blood. The receptors originated from a human donor with a solid tumor. CDR3s include the opening cysteine and the closing phenylalanine or tryptophan. A D gene is named only where the DNA matches it firmly. Some rows mark clone size as missing; the rest say once, few, many or name a class of expanded clone.

v_call: TRBV5-6
j_call: TRBJ1-6
clone_size: NA
d_call: NA
cdr3_nt: TGTGCCAGCAGACGACAGGTCCCAAATTCACGCCTCCACTTT
cdr3_aa: CASRRQVPNSRLHF

v_call: TRBV10-3
j_call: TRBJ1-5
clone_size: NA
d_call: NA
cdr3_nt: TGTGCCATCAGAGGAGGGGAGGGTCAGCCCCAGCATTTT
cdr3_aa: CAIRGGEGQPQHF

v_call: TRBV20-1
j_call: TRBJ2-2
clone_size: NA
d_call: NA
cdr3_nt: TGCAGTGCTAGTAAGCCGGGGACCGGGGAGCTGTTTTTT
cdr3_aa: CSASKPGTGELFF

v_call: TRBV27
j_call: TRBJ1-2
clone_size: NA
d_call: NA
cdr3_nt: TGTGCCAGCACCTCCCTGGGGGGCCACTATGGCTACACCTTC
cdr3_aa: CASTSLGGHYGYTF

v_call: TRBV5-4
j_call: TRBJ2-7
clone_size: NA
d_call: NA
cdr3_nt: TGTGCCAGCAGTTTCGACTCCTACGAGCAGTACTTC
cdr3_aa: CASSFDSYEQYF

v_call: TRBV5-1
j_call: TRBJ2-5
clone_size: NA
d_call: NA
cdr3_nt: TGCGCCAGCAGCCGGGGGCAGCCCCAAGAGACCCAGTACTTC
cdr3_aa: CASSRGQPQETQYF

v_call: TRBV6-2/TRBV6-3
j_call: TRBJ1-5
clone_size: large
d_call: NA
cdr3_nt: TGTGCCAGCAGTTACGGGGATACGCCCCAGCATTTT
cdr3_aa: CASSYGDTPQHF

v_call: TRBV19
j_call: TRBJ1-5
clone_size: NA
d_call: TRBD1
cdr3_nt: TGTGCCAGTAGCGGGACAGCCCGCAATCAGCCCCAGCATTTT
cdr3_aa: CASSGTARNQPQHF

v_call: TRBV12-3/TRBV12-4
j_call: TRBJ1-2
clone_size: large
d_call: TRBD1
cdr3_nt: TGTGCCAGCAGTCGAGGACAGGGGGCTGGCTATGGCTACACCTTC
cdr3_aa: CASSRGQGAGYGYTF

v_call: TRBV20-1
j_call: TRBJ2-2
clone_size: once
d_call: NA
cdr3_nt: TGCAGTGCTAGAGTGGGGGGACCAGCGGAGACCGGGGAGCTGTTTTTT
cdr3_aa: CSARVGGPAETGELFF

v_call: TRBV19
j_call: TRBJ1-2
clone_size: NA
d_call: NA
cdr3_nt: TGTGCCAGTAGTATCCCATATCCACCGGGACGGCCAACTATAGGCTATGGCTACACCTTC
cdr3_aa: CASSIPYPPGRPTIGYGYTF

v_call: TRBV28
j_call: TRBJ2-7
clone_size: few
d_call: TRBD2
cdr3_nt: TGTGCCAGCCGGACTAGCGGGACCTACGAGCAGTACTTC
cdr3_aa: CASRTSGTYEQYF

v_call: TRBV10-2
j_call: TRBJ1-5
clone_size: NA
d_call: NA
cdr3_nt: TGCGCCAGCAGTGAGTCTAGGGTCGACAATCAGCCCCAGCATTTT
cdr3_aa: CASSESRVDNQPQHF

v_call: TRBV29-1
j_call: TRBJ2-7
clone_size: hyperexpanded
d_call: TRBD2
cdr3_nt: TGCAGCGTAACGCCTAGCGGGGGGGCTTCCTACGAGCAGTACTTC
cdr3_aa: CSVTPSGGASYEQYF

v_call: TRBV5-4
j_call: TRBJ1-2
clone_size: few
d_call: NA
cdr3_nt: TGTGCCAGCAGTCAAGGGGATTCCTATGGCTACACCTTC
cdr3_aa: CASSQGDSYGYTF

v_call: TRBV6-1
j_call: TRBJ2-7
clone_size: large
d_call: NA
cdr3_nt: TGTGCCAGCAGCAGGAGAGGGGAGAACTACGAGCAGTACTTC
cdr3_aa: CASSRRGENYEQYF